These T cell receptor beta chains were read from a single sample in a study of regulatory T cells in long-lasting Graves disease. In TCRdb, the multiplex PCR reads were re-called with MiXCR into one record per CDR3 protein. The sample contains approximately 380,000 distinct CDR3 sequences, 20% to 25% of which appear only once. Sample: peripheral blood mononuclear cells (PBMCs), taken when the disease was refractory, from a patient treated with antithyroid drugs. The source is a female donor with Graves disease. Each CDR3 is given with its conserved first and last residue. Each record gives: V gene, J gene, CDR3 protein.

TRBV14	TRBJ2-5	CARSQAKTQYF
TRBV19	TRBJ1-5	CASSPPTLRDRTQPQHF
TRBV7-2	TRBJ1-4	CASSLRVWEKLFF
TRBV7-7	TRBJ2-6	CASSNTPGSRDSGANVLTF
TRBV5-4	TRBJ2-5	CASSLIREANQETQYF
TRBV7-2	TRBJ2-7	CASSFPGGSYEQYF
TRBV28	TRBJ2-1	CASSPSQREADEQFF
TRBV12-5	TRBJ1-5	CASGLDRGNQPQHF
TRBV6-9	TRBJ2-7	CASSFRDRGTYEQYF
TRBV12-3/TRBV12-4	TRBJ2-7	CASSFTGVGEQYF
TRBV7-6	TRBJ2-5	CASSLGADQGTQYF
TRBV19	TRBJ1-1	CASTPPGPNTEAFF
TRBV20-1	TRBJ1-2	CSARAGTGNYGYTF
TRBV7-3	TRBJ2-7	CASTEREGGVPYEQYF
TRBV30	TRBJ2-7	CAGRRAAGDYEQYF
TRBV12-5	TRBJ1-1	CASGLETEAFF
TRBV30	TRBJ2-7	CAWSDVGLVPYEQYF
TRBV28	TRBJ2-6	CASGGAPGVTNVLTF
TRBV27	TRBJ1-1	CASSVRDRPLNTEAFF
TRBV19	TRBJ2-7	CASSIDKTGREQYF
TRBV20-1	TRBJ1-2	CSATRDSVGYGYTF
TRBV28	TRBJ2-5	CASSSSGRARGETQYF
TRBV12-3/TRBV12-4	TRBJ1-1	CASRYRTYTEAFF
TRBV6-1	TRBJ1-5	CASSFTPSNQPQHF
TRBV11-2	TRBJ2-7	CASSLEVGRYYEQYF